These 7 T cell receptor beta chains were all obtained from the same sample, sequenced in a study of OX40 agonist ivuxolimab in advanced cancers. Generated by immunoSEQ multiplex PCR, the TCRdb table keeps only in-frame clones and is missing some. The sample lists roughly 40,000 clones, 92% seen once, with about 16% in the top ten. This specimen was CD4+ or CD8+ T cells sorted from blood, taken in a trial of the OX40 agonist ivuxolimab. Receptor source: an adult with an advanced solid tumor such as melanoma, head and neck, liver or kidney cancer.

This chain links TRBV6-5 with TRBJ2-5; D unresolved. The germline gives CDR1 MNHEY, CDR2 SVGAGI. V lost 6 bases, J lost 4 bases, and 3 bases lay in between. This CDR3 has 10 amino acids. CDR3 protein: CASRLETQYF. As DNA, the CDR3 is TGTGCCAGCAGGTTAGAGACCCAGTACTTC.

V and J are TRBV29-1 and TRBJ2-7, with D maybe TRBD1 (9 bases). The length of the CDR3 is 17 residues. Trimming cost V 5 bases and J 0 bases, with 23 bases left between them. The V gene's germline CDR1 is SQVTM and CDR2 ANQGSEA. CDR3 residues: CSVTGGLAGGPSYEQYF. The CDR3 region has the DNA TGCAGCGTTACAGGGGGCCTGGCGGGAGGTCCCTCCTACGAGCAGTACTTC.

The V gene is TRBV7-9, the J gene TRBJ1-2; D gene uncertain. Germline V CDR1 and CDR2: SEHNR, FQNEAQ (reference sequence). V dropped 5 bases and J dropped 6 bases, with 7 bases sitting between them. This CDR3 is built from 11 residues. DNA of the CDR3: TGTGCCAGCAGCAGCCCAGATGGCTACACCTTC. It specifies CASSSPDGYTF.

The chain joins TRBV6-5 to TRBJ2-7; D is unresolved. The CDR3 is 14 amino acids. CDR1 is MNHEY, CDR2 SVGAGI, per germline. Trimming pared 1 base from V and 1 base from J, leaving 8 bases between. CDR3: CASSYYGGSYEQYF. The CDR3 bases are TGTGCCAGCAGTTACTATGGCGGATCCTACGAGCAGTACTTC.

The chain joins TRBV19 to TRBJ2-7, with TRBD1 matching over 7 bases. Per germline, CDR1 LNHDA and CDR2 SQIVND (reference sequence). The CDR3 length is 15 residues. J gave up 2 bases and V 5 bases, and 9 bases lay outside the gene matches. The CDR3 loop is CASSPRDSGTYEQYF. CDR3 nucleotide sequence: TGTGCCAGTAGTCCTAGGGACAGCGGAACCTACGAGCAGTACTTC.

This chain connects TRBV5-5 to TRBJ2-3; D is undetermined. Germline CDR1 SGHKS, CDR2 YYEKEE (reference sequence). CDR3 length: 12 residues. The V gene lost 2 bases and the J gene lost 4 bases, with 5 bases spanning the gap. The CDR3 sequence is CASSLIADTQYF. CDR3 DNA sequence: TGTGCCAGCAGCTTAATTGCAGATACGCAGTATTTT.

The rearrangement uses TRBV28 and TRBJ2-7, with D maybe TRBD1 (5 bases). Germline V lookup: CDR1 MDHEN, CDR2 SYDVKM. The CDR3 runs 17 residues. Trimming removed 3 bases from V and 2 bases from J, with 20 bases in between. CDR3 DNA: TGTGCCAGCAGTTTCGGGTCTTTTGTCAGGGTCACCTACGAGCAGTACTTC. Its protein is CASSFGSFVRVTYEQYF.